Listed below are T cell receptor beta chains from one sample, sequenced in a study of T-cell reconstitution after alpha-beta-depleted transplantation in children. MiXCR, run by TCRdb on the PCR reads, gives a single entry per CDR3 protein. The sample includes about 350,000 distinct CDR3 sequences, about 14% of them seen just once. Sequenced material: PBMCs, taken from the stem cell graft. These receptors all stem from a human donor who donated a stem cell graft to a child with Fanconi anemia. CDR3s include the opening cysteine and the closing phenylalanine or tryptophan. D genes are given only for firm matches. Some rows mark clone size as missing; the rest say once, few, many or name a class of expanded clone.

J	V	size	length	D	CDR3	DNA
TRBJ1-1	TRBV7-8	few	14	NA	CASSLAQANTEAFF	TGTGCCAGCAGCTTAGCACAGGCGAACACTGAAGCTTTCTTT
TRBJ2-1	TRBV7-2	many	15	NA	CASSLLGGGRNEQFF	TGTGCCAGCAGCTTACTTGGTGGGGGTCGAAATGAGCAGTTCTTC
TRBJ2-5	TRBV5-1	NA	14	NA	CASSFTTVQETQYF	TGCGCCAGCAGCTTCACGACAGTACAAGAGACCCAGTACTTC
TRBJ2-3	TRBV29-1	many	11	NA	CSVILTDTQYF	TGCAGCGTTATCCTCACAGATACGCAGTATTTT
TRBJ1-2	TRBV6-6	few	12	NA	CASSPGHSGYTF	TGTGCCAGCAGTCCCGGACATTCCGGCTACACCTTC
TRBJ1-5	TRBV10-3	NA	17	TRBD1	CAISESRITGGNQPQHF	TGTGCCATCAGTGAGTCGCGTATAACAGGGGGCAATCAGCCCCAGCATTTT
TRBJ1-1	TRBV29-1	few	15	NA	CSVEDLGQLHTEAFF	TGCAGCGTTGAAGATCTAGGGCAGTTGCACACTGAAGCTTTCTTT
TRBJ1-6	TRBV12-3/TRBV12-4	NA	13	NA	CASSRGRASTLHF	TGTGCCAGCAGTCGCGGCCGGGCCTCAACCCTCCACTTT
TRBJ2-3	TRBV3-1	NA	15	TRBD2	CACSKSTSGTDTQYF	TGTGCCTGCAGCAAGTCTACTAGCGGAACAGATACGCAGTATTTT
TRBJ2-3	TRBV20-1	few	14	TRBD2	CSTSSGFYTDTQYF	TGCAGTACTTCTAGCGGGTTCTACACAGATACGCAGTATTTT
TRBJ2-2	TRBV7-7	NA	14	NA	CASSSYAGAGELFF	TGTGCCAGCAGCTCCTATGCAGGGGCCGGGGAGCTGTTTTTT
TRBJ1-5	TRBV12-3/TRBV12-4	NA	15	NA	CASSLQGSGSQPQHF	TGTGCCAGCAGTTTACAGGGGAGTGGTAGTCAGCCCCAGCATTTT
TRBJ1-1	TRBV11-2	few	11	NA	CASSLESEAFF	TGTGCCAGCAGCTTAGAATCTGAAGCTTTCTTT
TRBJ2-3	TRBV27	many	15	TRBD2	CASSFSGGLTDTQYF	TGTGCCAGCAGTTTTAGCGGGGGACTCACAGATACGCAGTATTTT
TRBJ1-1	TRBV5-4	few	13	TRBD1	CASSGGVDRGAFF	TGTGCCAGCAGCGGCGGAGTAGACAGGGGAGCTTTCTTT
TRBJ1-1	TRBV20-1	NA	16	NA	CSAGGGASAFGTEAFF	TGCAGTGCCGGCGGGGGGGCTTCGGCCTTCGGAACTGAAGCTTTCTTT
TRBJ2-6	TRBV6-1	many	16	TRBD1	CAGAGQGGSGANVLTF	TGTGCCGGCGCTGGACAGGGAGGATCTGGGGCCAACGTCCTGACTTTC
TRBJ1-1	TRBV4-3	many	15	TRBD1	CASSLWDRGNTEAFF	TGCGCCAGCAGCCTCTGGGACAGGGGGAACACTGAAGCTTTCTTT
TRBJ2-3	TRBV5-8	many	14	TRBD2	CASSLQRGKGTQYF	TGTGCCAGCAGCCTCCAGCGGGGTAAAGGCACGCAGTATTTT
TRBJ2-2	TRBV27	many	15	NA	CASSLWGEQSGELFF	TGTGCCAGCAGTTTGTGGGGAGAGCAATCCGGGGAGCTGTTTTTT
TRBJ1-5	TRBV7-9	many	14	TRBD1	CASSWGQGGQPQHF	TGTGCCAGCAGCTGGGGACAGGGAGGTCAGCCCCAGCATTTT
TRBJ1-1	TRBV25-1	few	14	TRBD1	CASTPGGAETEAFF	TGTGCCAGCACACCAGGGGGCGCCGAAACTGAAGCTTTCTTT
TRBJ2-2	TRBV3-1	NA	17	NA	CASSQVEGRINTGELFF	TGTGCCAGCAGCCAAGTAGAGGGCAGAATAAACACCGGGGAGCTGTTTTTT